In this sample, the clone carrying this T cell receptor (beta chain) turned up a few times. The CDR3 runs to 16 residues. Trimming removed 7 bases from V and 2 bases from J; junction bases left unmatched: 12. Germline CDR1 SNHLY, CDR2 FYNNEI. This sample is part of a study of blood T cell repertoires in COVID-19. Per the study methods: Using reference gene primer amplification, nucleated cell counts were estimated. TCRdb's copy holds only in-frame clones and misses some; the assay was immunoSEQ multiplex PCR. V and J calls and clone size are given by that table; D and trimming were obtained from the DNA. The data hold roughly 130,000 clones, with more than 60% observed a single time.

V and J are TRBV2 and TRBJ2-3, with 7 positions matching TRBD1. The source is a man aged 80 or over with acute or convalescent COVID-19. Sequencing input: peripheral blood. The CDR3 region has the DNA TGTGCCAGCACCACGGGGCTGGACAGGTTCACAGATACGCAGTATTTT. The encoded protein is CASTTGLDRFTDTQYF. The full variable domain, with the rest looked up from reference TRBV2 and TRBJ2-3, is EPEVTQTPSHQVTQMGQEVILRCVPISNHLYFYWYRQILGQKVEFLVSFYNNEISEKSEIFDDQFSVERPDGSNFTLKIRSTKLEDSAMYFCASTTGLDRFTDTQYFGPGTRLTVL.